The 15 T cell receptor beta chains given below trace back to one sample, sequenced in a study of blood T cells in healthy people across ages. A second roughly 6 to 11 cycle PCR used barcoded and J-beta primers. TCRdb called the 5' RACE reads again in MiXCR, with one record for every CDR3 protein. The sample contains 700,000 to 950,000 distinct CDR3 sequences, roughly two fifths of which appear only once. Input material: blood. The receptors shown here come from a woman in her sixties or seventies in good health.

This clonotype was seen only a few times. The CDR3 DNA reads as TGCAGTGCTGGAGGGGAGGGTGGAAACATTCAGTACTTC. Encoded protein: CSAGGEGGNIQYF. The genes are TRBV20-1 and TRBJ2-4; 7 nucleotides line up with TRBD2. J gave up 6 bases and V 5 bases, and 7 bases lay outside the gene matches. This CDR3 is built from 13 residues. CDR1 is DFQATT, CDR2 SNEGSKA, per germline (reference sequence).

The V and J genes are TRBV2 and TRBJ2-3, with 7 bases lining up with TRBD2. The V and J ends lost 0 bases and 10 bases, in that order; junction bases with no gene match: 13. The CDR3 runs 16 residues. Germline CDR1 reads SNHLY; CDR2 reads FYNNEI. The CDR3 DNA reads TGTGCCAGCAGTGAAGCAGGGAAAGCTAGCGGCGATGCGCAGTATTTT. Protein sequence: CASSEAGKASGDAQYF. Full variable domain (outside the CDR3, taken from reference TRBV2 and TRBJ2-3): EPEVTQTPSHQVTQMGQEVILRCVPISNHLYFYWYRQILGQKVEFLVSFYNNEISEKSEIFDDQFSVERPDGSNFTLKIRSTKLEDSAMYFCASSEAGKASGDAQYFGPGTRLTVL.

The V call is TRBV10-3, the J call TRBJ2-3; the D is unclear. V shed 4 bases and J shed 2 bases, with 13 bases lying between them. The CDR3 contains 15 residues. Germline CDR1 and CDR2: ENHRY and SYGVKD. CDR3 protein: CAISAPEGYTDTQYF. Written as DNA, the CDR3 is TGTGCCATCAGTGCCCCAGAAGGGTACACAGATACGCAGTATTTT.

This clonotype was observed a few times. The chain joins TRBV20-1 to TRBJ1-5; D is uncertain. Deletions cut 0 bases from V and 7 bases from J, with 16 bases between. The CDR3 has 15 residues. Germline loops: CDR1 DFQATT, CDR2 SNEGSKA (reference sequence). DNA for the CDR3: TGCAGTGCTAGAGATGACCTCCGGTTTCAGCAGCCCCAGCATTTT. It yields the protein CSARDDLRFQQPQHF.

This chain connects TRBV7-9 to TRBJ1-6, with unresolved D. Germline values: CDR1 SEHNR, CDR2 FQNEAQ (reference sequence). V lost 7 bases and J 7 bases, leaving 8 bases between the germline ends. The CDR3 consists of 12 residues. CDR3 in amino acids: CASKTGNSPLHF. CDR3 DNA sequence: TGTGCCAGCAAGACCGGGAATTCACCCCTCCACTTT.

In its sample, this clonotype was seen a few times. This chain links TRBV20-1 with TRBJ2-1; 7 nucleotides agree with TRBD1. Trimming at V came to 5 bases and at J to 11 bases, leaving 6 bases not matched to a gene. Germline V gene data show CDR1 as DFQATT and CDR2 as SNEGSKA (reference sequence). This CDR3 is 11 amino acids long. The CDR3 coding sequence is TGCAGTGCTTATGACAGGGAGCAGCAGTTCTTC. It translates to CSAYDREQQFF.

V gene TRBV5-1 combines with J gene TRBJ2-5; D remains unclear. The CDR3 extends over 13 amino acids. V shed 4 bases and J shed 3 bases, with 10 bases lying between them. In germline, CDR1 is SGHRS, CDR2 YFSETQ. The chain's CDR3 is CASSTKVEETQYF. For the CDR3, the DNA is TGCGCCAGCAGCACTAAGGTCGAAGAGACCCAGTACTTC.

This sequence joins TRBV29-1 and TRBJ2-3, with 7 bases that match TRBD2. The V gene end was trimmed by 3 bases and the J gene end by 5 bases; junction bases not matched to a gene: 14. Germline CDR1 is SQVTM and CDR2 is ANQGSEA. The CDR3 consists of 16 residues. CDR3 sequence (DNA): TGCAGCGTTGATGGAAGGGGCGGGAGCGGAGGAGATACGCAGTATTTT. It translates to CSVDGRGGSGGDTQYF.

The chain employs TRBV7-2 and TRBJ2-7, with D possibly being TRBD1 or TRBD2 (6 bases each). This CDR3 has 14 amino acids. V was cut by 2 bases and J by 6 bases, with 14 bases left in between. Germline lookup yields CDR1 SGHTA and CDR2 FQGNSA. CDR3 DNA sequence: TGTGCCAGCAGCTTAAATCCAGGAGGGGGCGAGCAGTACTTC. Encoded protein: CASSLNPGGGEQYF.

The V call is TRBV5-4, the J call TRBJ2-3; 7 bases align to TRBD2. Germline CDR1 reads SGHNT; CDR2 reads YYREEE (reference sequence). This CDR3 is 16 amino acids long. The junction had 8 bases not matched to a gene; V was cut back by 2 bases and J by 2 bases. This CDR3 reads CASSFLGGRPTDTQYF. CDR3 bases: TGTGCCAGCAGCTTCCTGGGGGGGAGACCCACAGATACGCAGTATTTT.

This chain links TRBV20-1 with TRBJ2-1; 14 nucleotides agree with TRBD2. The CDR3 loop spans 18 amino acids. Germline CDR1 reads DFQATT; CDR2 reads SNEGSKA (reference sequence). V lost 5 bases to trimming and J lost 7 bases; unmatched junction nucleotides: 16. The chain's CDR3 is CSAPPHGSGTSGRNEQFF. The CDR3, as DNA: TGCAGTGCTCCACCACACGGATCGGGGACTAGCGGGAGAAATGAGCAGTTCTTC.

This chain connects TRBV28 to TRBJ1-2; D is undetermined. The CDR3 spans 11 residues. Germline-derived CDR1 and CDR2 are MDHEN and SYDVKM. The V end lost 5 bases, the J end lost 8 bases, and 9 bases lay between the germline ends. CDR3 DNA sequence: TGTGCCAGCAGTCTCGGGCGGGGCTACACCTTC. It specifies CASSLGRGYTF.

The chain is built from TRBV6-2 or TRBV6-3 and TRBJ2-5; perhaps TRBD1 as D (6 bases). The J call may be incorrect, as the DNA end agrees better with TRBJ2-7. The CDR3 runs 16 residues. Germline lookup yields CDR1 MNHEY and CDR2 SVGEGT. In DNA form, the CDR3 reads TGTGCCAGCAGCTCTGTTGGGGACAACAAACCCTACGAGCAGTACTTC. It yields the protein CASSSVGDNKPYEQYF.

The chain links TRBV7-8 to TRBJ2-7; 8 nucleotides agree with TRBD2. CDR1 SGHVS and CDR2 FQNEAQ come from the germline V gene. The CDR3 contains 15 residues. The V and J ends lost 4 bases and 3 bases, in that order; junction bases with no gene match: 8. This CDR3 reads CASSSDGGLVYEQYF. The CDR3 DNA reads TGTGCCAGCAGCTCTGATGGGGGACTAGTCTACGAGCAGTACTTC.

The table lists this clonotype with a count of one. The junction differs from germline at one of its ends, possibly a read error. The rearrangement uses TRBV3-1 and TRBJ2-1, with D tentatively TRBD2 (5 bases). CDR3 size: 16 residues. Germline CDR1 reads LGHDT; CDR2 reads YNNKEL (reference sequence). This CDR3 reads CASSQGSSVPYNGQFF. The CDR3 DNA reads as TGTGCCAGCAGCCAAGGGAGTAGCGTCCCCTACAATGGGCAGTTCTTC.